The sequence of this TCR beta chain was determined in a study of cytomegalovirus exposure and HLA in healthy donors. In the PCR, 60 Vbeta and 13 Jbeta primers were used. TCRdb's table, derived via immunoSEQ multiplex PCR, lists solely in-frame clones and lacks some. The sample contains around 200,000 clones, around 75% of which appear only once. This TCR came from a man aged 35 to 55 in good health and CMV-seropositive. Sequenced input: PBMCs.

CDR3 region: CASSGRGTGGFLFYGYTF. The CDR3 DNA follows: TGTGCCAGCAGTGGCCGAGGGACAGGGGGTTTCCTTTTCTATGGCTACACCTTC. The V call is TRBV27, the J call TRBJ1-2; 11 bases match TRBD1. CDR3 length: 18 amino acids. J was trimmed by 4 bases and V by 5 bases; bases with no gene match: 15. Germline V gives CDR1 MNHEY, CDR2 SMNVEV (reference sequence).